This passage covers 22 T cell receptor beta chains from one sample sequenced in a study of shared clonotypes between healthy human individuals. Only in-frame clones appear in the TCRdb table, and some are missing; sequencing was by immunoSEQ multiplex PCR. The sample lists over 2,000,000 clones; approximately 92% were seen once. Naive CD8 cells were CD45RO-negative, positively selected for CCR7, excluding terminally differentiated effector memory CD45RA+ cells. Sequenced: naive CD8+ T cells from PBMCs. The receptors shown here come from a man aged 18 to 29 in good health. Some clones in this sample may be carry-over from other donors' samples.

V is TRBV27 and J is TRBJ1-5; no firm D call. Germline V CDR1 and CDR2: MNHEY, SMNVEV (reference sequence). The CDR3 runs to 13 residues. Trimming removed 3 bases at V and 4 bases at J, with 7 bases between. The CDR3 nucleotides are TGTGCCAGCAGTTTTACACCTAATCAGCCCCAGCATTTT. Its protein product is CASSFTPNQPQHF.

Regarding this clone: One junction end does not reproduce the germline sequence, and a read error may be involved. The chain joins TRBV6-1 to TRBJ1-1; D gene unclear. CDR3 length: 13 amino acids. Looked up from germline, CDR1 is MNHNS and CDR2 is SASEGT. CDR3 nucleotides: TGTGCCAGCAGTGAATATAGTGCATCATTTTTGAGTTTT. Encoded protein: CASSEYSASFLSF.

The rearrangement links TRBV5-1 to TRBJ2-1, with TRBD1 matching over 9 bases. Looked up from germline, CDR1 is SGHRS and CDR2 is YFSETQ. J lost 8 bases, V lost 3 bases, and 18 bases had no gene match. This CDR3 comprises 18 residues. CDR3 loop: CASSSRSGQGPLGHEQFF. The CDR3 bases are TGCGCCAGCAGCTCCCGCTCGGGACAGGGTCCCCTGGGGCATGAGCAGTTCTTC.

The CDR3 DNA is TGCGCCAGCAGAGCGGGAGGGCCTACCGGGGAGCTGTTTTTT. Protein sequence: CASRAGGPTGELFF. The rearrangement joins TRBV10-1 to TRBJ2-2, with TRBD2 matching over 10 bases. The trim removed 6 bases at V and 5 bases at J, leaving 3 bases unmatched. The V gene's germline CDR1 is WNHNN and CDR2 SYGVQD (reference sequence). This CDR3 contains 14 residues.

V is TRBV6-4 and J is TRBJ2-6; D unclear. CDR3 length equals 17 residues. Looked up from germline, CDR1 is MRHNA and CDR2 is SNTAGT. Trimming took 6 bases from V and 0 from J, leaving 15 bases between them. The CDR3 DNA reads as TGTGCCAGCAGCCCAGGACGAGTGGGCTCTGGGGCCAACGTCCTGACTTTC. The encoded protein is CASSPGRVGSGANVLTF.

V and J are TRBV15 and TRBJ2-2, with 8 bases aligning to TRBD2. This CDR3 region has 17 residues. J was trimmed by 4 bases and V by 0 bases; bases with no gene match: 7. Per the germline V gene, CDR1 is LNHNV and CDR2 is YYDKDF (reference sequence). The DNA for the CDR3 is TGTGCCACCAGCAGAGATCTCGCTAGCGGGCGCACCGGGGAGCTGTTTTTT. Translated: CATSRDLASGRTGELFF.

This chain uses TRBV4-3 with TRBJ1-3; D possibly corresponds to TRBD1 (5 bases). The CDR3 covers 13 residues. The V gene lost 4 bases and the J gene lost 4 bases, with 8 bases spanning the gap. The germline V gene encodes CDR1 LGHNA and CDR2 YSLEER. The CDR3 nucleotides are TGCGCCAGCAGCCCGGGACGGGGAAACACCATATATTTT. This translates into CASSPGRGNTIYF.

This sequence joins TRBV27 and TRBJ2-7, with D possibly TRBD2 on 5 matching bases. Germline V gene lookup returns CDR1 MNHEY and CDR2 SMNVEV (reference sequence). V was pared by 7 bases and J by 4 bases, with 23 bases between. CDR3 size: 16 residues. Here the CDR3 DNA reads TGTGCCAGCACCCGCGCGATAGGTGAGGGCCGATACGAGCAGTACTTC. Protein: CASTRAIGEGRYEQYF.

The chain employs TRBV28 and TRBJ2-1; the match to TRBD1 covers 9 bases. The length of the CDR3 is 14 residues. Germline CDR1 reads MDHEN; CDR2 reads SYDVKM. Losses at the gene ends were 4 bases for V and 10 bases for J; bases not matched to a gene: 8. The CDR3 DNA reads TGTGCCAGCAGTTCCGGGACAGGGAATGCCGAGCAGTTCTTC. It yields the protein CASSSGTGNAEQFF.

The chain couples TRBV6-5 to TRBJ2-7; weak D call: TRBD1 (6 bases). The V gene's germline CDR1 is MNHEY and CDR2 SVGAGI. The CDR3 is made up of 13 amino acids. V lost 4 bases, J lost 1 base, and 8 bases lay in between. The CDR3: CASSFTGSYEQYF. The CDR3 coding sequence is TGTGCCAGCAGTTTCACAGGGTCCTACGAGCAGTACTTC.

The V gene is TRBV10-3, the J gene TRBJ1-6; the D is unclear. The ends were cut back, 0 bases at V and 14 bases at J, with 17 bases in the middle. In germline, CDR1 is ENHRY, CDR2 SYGVKD. The CDR3 covers 15 residues. CDR3 coding DNA: TGTGCCATCAGTGAGTCGAGTCCCAACGCTAACTCCCTCCACTTT. Its translation: CAISESSPNANSLHF.

V is TRBV28 and J is TRBJ2-1; 8 bases line up with TRBD2. Trimming removed 5 bases from V and 1 base from J; junction bases left unmatched: 7. CDR3 length: 16 amino acids. CDR1 is MDHEN, CDR2 SYDVKM, per germline. This CDR3 is CASSTERERSYNEQFF. The DNA of the CDR3 is TGTGCCAGCAGTACCGAGCGGGAGCGGTCCTACAATGAGCAGTTCTTC.

J is TRBJ2-7 and V is TRBV2; the D is unclear. V lost 7 bases, J lost 3 bases, and 13 bases lay in between. The CDR3 has 13 residues. The germline CDR1 and CDR2 sequences are SNHLY and FYNNEI. The CDR3: CASKRHGDYEQYF. CDR3 coding DNA: TGTGCCAGCAAACGCCATGGCGACTACGAGCAGTACTTC.

The rearrangement joins TRBV15 to TRBJ2-7; 9 bases fit TRBD1. This CDR3 has 15 residues. Germline V gives CDR1 LNHNV, CDR2 YYDKDF (reference sequence). With V trimmed by 0 bases and J by 4 bases, 4 bases remained unmatched. The CDR3 DNA follows: TGTGCCACCAGCAGAGAAGAGGACAGGGGTTACGAGCAGTACTTC. Translation gives CATSREEDRGYEQYF.

The chain carries TRBV7-2 and TRBJ1-2, with D maybe TRBD1 (6 bases). This CDR3 is built from 18 residues. Trimming took 1 base from V and 2 from J, leaving 20 bases between them. Germline V lookup: CDR1 SGHTA, CDR2 FQGNSA. CDR3 protein: CASSLDLLGARVNYGYTF. CDR3 nucleotides: TGTGCCAGCAGCTTAGATTTGTTGGGGGCCCGAGTAAACTATGGCTACACCTTC.

As regards this clone: Other DNA sequences in this sample translate to the same CDR3. The CDR3 loop is CASSPSTDTQYF. The CDR3, as DNA: TGTGCCAGCAGCCCCAGCACAGATACGCAGTATTTT. J is TRBJ2-3 and V is TRBV7-9; D gene unclear. The V end lost 5 bases, the J end lost 0 bases, and 3 bases lay between the germline ends. The CDR3 has 12 residues. Germline V gives CDR1 SEHNR, CDR2 FQNEAQ (reference sequence).

The gene calls are TRBV5-1 and TRBJ1-4; D is perhaps TRBD1 (6 bases). V shed 5 bases and J shed 5 bases, with 10 bases lying between them. Germline CDR1 and CDR2: SGHRS and YFSETQ. This CDR3 is 13 amino acids long. The CDR3 DNA follows: TGCGCCAGCAGAGACACAGGGAATGAAAAACTGTTTTTT. Translation: CASRDTGNEKLFF.

This chain links TRBV4-2 with TRBJ1-4; TRBD1 matches at 8 bases. The CDR3 runs to 20 residues. Germline V gene lookup returns CDR1 LGHNA and CDR2 YNFKEQ. V dropped 2 bases and J dropped 4; count of bases not matched to a gene: 18. The CDR3 here is CASSQPVERTGTLFNEKLFF. CDR3 sequence (DNA): TGTGCCAGCAGCCAACCCGTCGAAAGGACAGGGACCCTCTTTAATGAAAAACTGTTTTTT.

V gene TRBV27 combines with J gene TRBJ2-7, with D maybe TRBD2 (5 bases). There are 11 residues in the CDR3. Between the trimmed V and J ends, which lost 7 bases and 6 bases, there was a span of 10 bases. Germline CDR1 is MNHEY and CDR2 is SMNVEV (reference sequence). The CDR3 here is CASNRDGEQYF. CDR3 sequence (DNA): TGTGCCAGCAACCGGGATGGCGAGCAGTACTTC.

The chain employs TRBV9 and TRBJ2-5, with 7 bases lining up with TRBD1. V lost 4 bases and J lost 4; bases outside the gene matches: 7. Germline loops: CDR1 SGDLS, CDR2 YYNGEE. The CDR3 consists of 14 residues. CDR3 loop: CASSPGTVPETQYF. CDR3 DNA: TGTGCCAGCAGCCCTGGGACAGTCCCAGAGACCCAGTACTTC.

The chain has TRBV7-9 and TRBJ1-2; D not resolved. V lost 3 bases, J lost 6 bases, and 14 bases lay in between. From germline, CDR1 is SEHNR and CDR2 FQNEAQ (reference sequence). The CDR3 runs 14 residues. In nucleotides, the CDR3 is TGTGCCAGCAGCTTCTCCAACCGTTTTGATGGCTACACCTTC. Its translation: CASSFSNRFDGYTF.

The gene calls are TRBV7-2 and TRBJ2-1; TRBD1 matches 8 bases. Germline trimming cut 4 bases from V and 7 bases from J; bases unmatched to any gene: 9. CDR3 length equals 15 residues. Per germline, CDR1 SGHTA and CDR2 FQGNSA. In nucleotides, the CDR3 is TGTGCCAGCAGCTCAAGACAGGGGACGTTGAATGAGCAGTTCTTC. Protein: CASSSRQGTLNEQFF. The full variable domain, in which reference TRBV7-2 and TRBJ2-1 provide the parts outside the CDR3, is GAGVSQSPSNKVTEKGKDVELRCDPISGHTALYWYRQSLGQGLEFLIYFQGNSAPDKSGLPSDRFSAERTGGSVSTLTIQRTQQEDSAVYLCASSSRQGTLNEQFFGPGTRLTVL.